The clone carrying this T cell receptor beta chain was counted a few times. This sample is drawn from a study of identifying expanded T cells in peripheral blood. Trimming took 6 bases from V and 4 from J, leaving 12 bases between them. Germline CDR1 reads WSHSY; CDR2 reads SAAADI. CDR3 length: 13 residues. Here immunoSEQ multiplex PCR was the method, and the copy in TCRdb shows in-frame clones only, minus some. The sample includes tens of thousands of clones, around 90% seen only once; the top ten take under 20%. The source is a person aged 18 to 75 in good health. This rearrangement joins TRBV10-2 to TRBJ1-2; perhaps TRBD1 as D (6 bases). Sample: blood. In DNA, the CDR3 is TGCGCCAGCAGGGAGGGGGTTTCCTATGGCTACACCTTC. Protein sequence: CASREGVSYGYTF.